This T cell receptor (beta chain) was observed in a study of blood T cell repertoires in COVID-19. The overall study: Material from acute and convalescent COVID-19 was sourced from the United States, Italy and Spain. PBMCs, B-cell-depleted T cells, or T cells provided the cDNA or gDNA that made up the material.

Self-reported history from a screening survey and questionnaire set each donor's cohort. V lost 5 bases and J lost 0, with 10 bases in between. Germline values: CDR1 MNHEY, CDR2 SVGAGI. This CDR3 comprises 14 residues. With regard to this clone: Additional DNA sequences in this sample encode the identical CDR3.

In the original workflow: How many nucleated cells were present was estimated from reference gene primer amplification. The assay was immunoSEQ multiplex PCR, and TCRdb's table has in-frame clones only and misses some. That table gives V, J and clone size, and the DNA gave D and trimming. The data show about 300,000 clones, just over 85% seen once. This receptor was taken from a woman between 18 and 29 years old who had recovered from COVID-19. Sample: PBMCs or T cells enriched from blood (not recorded which). The genes are TRBV6-5 and TRBJ1-2, with D perhaps matching TRBD1 (6 bases). The DNA of the CDR3 is TGTGCCAGCAGTCCGACAGGCCCTAACTATGGCTACACCTTC. This sequence encodes CASSPTGPNYGYTF.